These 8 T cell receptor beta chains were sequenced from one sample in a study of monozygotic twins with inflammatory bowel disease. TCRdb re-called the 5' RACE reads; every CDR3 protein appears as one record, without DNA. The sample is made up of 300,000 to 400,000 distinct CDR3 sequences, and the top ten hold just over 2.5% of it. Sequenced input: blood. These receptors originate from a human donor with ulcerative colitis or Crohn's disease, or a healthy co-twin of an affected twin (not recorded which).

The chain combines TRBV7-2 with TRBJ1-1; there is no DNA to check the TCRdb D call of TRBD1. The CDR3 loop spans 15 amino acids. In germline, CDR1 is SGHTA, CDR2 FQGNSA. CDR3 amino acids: CASSLDIGYPASAFF.

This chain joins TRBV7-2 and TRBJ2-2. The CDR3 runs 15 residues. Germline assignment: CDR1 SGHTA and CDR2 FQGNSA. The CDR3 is CASSLEGFATGELFF.

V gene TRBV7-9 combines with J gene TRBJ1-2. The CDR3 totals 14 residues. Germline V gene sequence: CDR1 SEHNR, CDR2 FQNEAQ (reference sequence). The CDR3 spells CASSSIRADYGYTF.

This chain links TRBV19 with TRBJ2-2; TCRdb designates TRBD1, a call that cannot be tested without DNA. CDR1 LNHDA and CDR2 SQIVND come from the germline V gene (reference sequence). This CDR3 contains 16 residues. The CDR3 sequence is CASSTTGTGGFGELCF.

The CDR3 spells CASSPGGPYSEQFF. V gene TRBV5-1 combines with J gene TRBJ2-1; TCRdb's D call of TRBD1 is untestable without DNA. The CDR3 covers 14 residues. CDR1 and CDR2 from the germline V gene are SGHRS and YFSETQ. Drawing the rest from reference TRBV5-1 and TRBJ2-1, the complete variable domain is KAGVTQTPRYLIKTRGQQVTLSCSPISGHRSVSWYQQTPGQGLQFLFEYFSETQRNKGNFPGRFSGRQFSNSRSEMNVSTLELGDSALYLCASSPGGPYSEQFFGPGTRLTVL.

The CDR3 protein is CASRLQGANTGELFF. V usage is TRBV6-1 and J usage is TRBJ2-2; TCRdb outputs TRBD1, but without DNA this stays unchecked. Germline V lookup: CDR1 MNHNS, CDR2 SASEGT. The CDR3 is made up of 15 amino acids.

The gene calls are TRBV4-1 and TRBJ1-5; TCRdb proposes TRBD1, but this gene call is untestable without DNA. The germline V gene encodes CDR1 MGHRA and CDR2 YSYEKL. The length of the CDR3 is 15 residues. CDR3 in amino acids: CASSHGGRSDQPQHF.

The CDR3 reads CASSLGSTGPYEQYF. The V gene is TRBV5-1, the J gene TRBJ2-7. This CDR3 spans 15 amino acids. Per germline, CDR1 SGHRS and CDR2 YFSETQ.